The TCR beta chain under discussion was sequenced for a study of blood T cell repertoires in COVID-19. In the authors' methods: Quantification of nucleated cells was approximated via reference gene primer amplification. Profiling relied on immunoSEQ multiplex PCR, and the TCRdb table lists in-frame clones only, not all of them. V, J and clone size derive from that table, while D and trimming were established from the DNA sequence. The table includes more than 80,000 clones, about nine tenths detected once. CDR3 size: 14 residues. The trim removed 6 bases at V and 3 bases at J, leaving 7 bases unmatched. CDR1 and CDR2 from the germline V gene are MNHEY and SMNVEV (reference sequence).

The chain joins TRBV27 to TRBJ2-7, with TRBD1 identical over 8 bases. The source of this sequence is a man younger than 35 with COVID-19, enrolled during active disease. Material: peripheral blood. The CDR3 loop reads CASSIVTGGYEQYF. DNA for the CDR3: TGTGCCAGCAGCATTGTTACAGGGGGCTACGAGCAGTACTTC.